This passage covers 12 T cell receptor beta chains from one sample sequenced in a study of blood T cell repertoires in COVID-19 (dated by TCRdb to the early 2020s). Library preparation employed the immunoSEQ multiplex PCR assay. Held by TCRdb, this immuneACCESS table contains in-frame sequences only and omits some clones. Under half of the omission traces to an unresolved V gene where checked; the cause of the rest is unknown. Present in this sample are hundreds of thousands of clones, more than 75% of which were seen just once. The ten largest clones take up less than 2.5% of the sample. Sequenced input: peripheral blood. The receptors stem from a woman aged 25-40 years who had recovered from COVID-19.

This chain joins TRBV5-4 and TRBJ1-3; the D is unclear. V gave up 0 bases and J gave up 5 bases, with 12 bases separating them. The CDR3 sequence is 15 residues long. From germline, CDR1 is SGHNT and CDR2 YYREEE (reference sequence). CDR3 region: CASSLDPEVRNTIYF. CDR3 bases: TGTGCCAGCAGCTTGGACCCCGAGGTTAGAAACACCATATATTTT.

There are a few counts of this clone. CDR3 loop: CASQTQGRQPQHF. In DNA form, the CDR3 reads TGTGCCAGCCAAACTCAGGGAAGGCAGCCCCAGCATTTT. The chain recombines TRBV28 with TRBJ1-5, with a weak D call TRBD1 (5 bases). The germline V and J ends were trimmed by 8 bases and 7 bases, with 15 bases remaining between them. The CDR3 is 13 residues long. Looked up from germline, CDR1 is MDHEN and CDR2 is SYDVKM. The whole variable domain, filled in from reference TRBV28 and TRBJ1-5, reads DVKVTQSSRYLVKRTGEKVFLECVQDMDHENMFWYRQDPGLGLRLIYFSYDVKMKEKGDIPEGYSVSREKKERFSLILESASTNQTSMYLCASQTQGRQPQHFGDGTRLSIL.

V is TRBV6-6 and J is TRBJ2-5; no clear D. V was trimmed by 8 bases and J by 3 bases, leaving 10 bases between them. The CDR3 has 12 residues. Germline V gives CDR1 MNHNY, CDR2 SVGAGI (reference sequence). DNA for the CDR3: TGTGCCAGCGCCCCTGTAGAAGAGACCCAGTACTTC. This sequence encodes CASAPVEETQYF.

The chain has TRBV19 and TRBJ2-3, with no clear D. V was shortened by 7 bases and J by 7 bases, with 18 bases between the two germline ends. Per the germline V gene, CDR1 is LNHDA and CDR2 is SQIVND (reference sequence). The CDR3 totals 14 residues. DNA of the CDR3: TGTGCCAGTAAAGAGAGGTCCCCTCCGAATACGCAGTATTTT. Translating it yields CASKERSPPNTQYF.

The rearrangement uses TRBV7-2 and TRBJ2-5; a possible D gene is TRBD2 (5 bases). CDR1 is SGHTA and CDR2 is FQGNSA in the germline V gene. V lost 7 bases and J lost 8, with 23 bases in between. CDR3 size: 15 residues. The CDR3 nucleotides are TGTGCCAGCACCAAAGAGGGCACAAACGGTGGAACCCAGTACTTC. Protein: CASTKEGTNGGTQYF.

V and J are TRBV28 and TRBJ2-1; TRBD1 matches at 10 bases. There are 14 residues in the CDR3. Germline CDR1 MDHEN, CDR2 SYDVKM. V was pared by 6 bases and J by 9 bases, with 8 bases of the junction left unmatched. The CDR3, as DNA: TGTGCCAGCAGGACGGGACAGGGGATCGCTGAGCAGTTCTTC. Its translation: CASRTGQGIAEQFF.

This clone was seen only once. This chain connects TRBV6-5 to TRBJ1-3, with 8 positions matching TRBD1. CDR3 length: 13 amino acids. The junction had 4 bases not matched to a gene; V was cut back by 4 bases and J by 8 bases. Germline V gene lookup returns CDR1 MNHEY and CDR2 SVGAGI. The CDR3 loop reads CASSSTGAHTIYF. CDR3 sequence (DNA): TGTGCCAGCAGTTCGACAGGGGCACACACCATATATTTT.

V and J are TRBV7-6 and TRBJ2-2; 9 positions agree with TRBD1. Unmatched junction bases numbered 0, after V lost 2 bases and J lost 2 bases. This CDR3 has 15 amino acids. The germline CDR1 and CDR2 sequences are SGHVS and FNYEAQ. CDR3 in amino acids: CASSLTGGNTGELFF. CDR3 DNA: TGTGCCAGCAGCTTAACAGGGGGCAACACCGGGGAGCTGTTTTTT.

The V call is TRBV21-1, the J call TRBJ1-6. TRBV21-1 is marked as a pseudogene. The CDR3 loop spans 21 amino acids. The CDR3 sequence is CASTRGGKLHLAGSYNSPLHF. The CDR3 coding sequence is TGTGCCAGCACCCGGGGGGGGAAGCTGCACCTCGCGGGCTCCTATAATTCACCCCTCCACTTT.

The V gene is TRBV11-3, the J gene TRBJ2-1, with unresolved D. Trimming cost V 2 bases and J 12 bases, with 32 bases left between them. This CDR3 contains 19 residues. Germline V gene sequence: CDR1 SGHNT, CDR2 YENEEA. The CDR3 here is CASSLRGYPQNTTMNRQFF. The CDR3 bases are TGTGCCAGCAGCTTACGTGGCTACCCACAGAATACGACAATGAATCGGCAGTTCTTC.

J is TRBJ2-2 and V is TRBV5-4; D possibly corresponds to TRBD2 (6 bases). The CDR3 contains 13 residues. V was pared by 4 bases and J by 6 bases, with 10 bases between. The germline V gene has CDR1 SGHNT and CDR2 YYREEE (reference sequence). CDR3 protein: CASSARGPGELFF. The CDR3 bases are TGTGCCAGCAGCGCGCGGGGCCCCGGGGAGCTGTTTTTT.

The chain recombines TRBV5-4 with TRBJ2-7; TRBD2 might be the D (6 bases). Germline CDR1 reads SGHNT; CDR2 reads YYREEE (reference sequence). This CDR3 contains 14 residues. V dropped 5 bases and J dropped 2 bases, with 14 bases sitting between them. This CDR3 is CASSSGGTAYEQYF. In DNA form, the CDR3 reads TGTGCCAGCAGTTCCGGCGGGACCGCCTACGAGCAGTACTTC.